The source of this TCR beta chain is a study of blood T cell repertoires in COVID-19 (TCRdb year 2020). In terms of the full investigation: The collaborator samples originated in the United States, Italy and Spain and spanned the acute and convalescent phases of COVID-19. The prospective study material was composed of cDNA or gDNA derived from T cells, B-cell-depleted T cells, or PBMCs. Deeply sampled blood TCRbeta repertoires from subjects exposed to, actively infected with, or recovered from COVID-19 were included in the dataset. A freely available public database, intended as a resource for researchers studying the immune response to SARS-CoV-2, is where the repertoires were released. Samples came from the ongoing ImmuneRACE study (first 160 participants) plus 1,254 subjects from 6 global collaborators. The sample metadata nearly always contained a de-identified subject ID, COVID-19 status, age in years and sex. Where HLA class I and class II types were available, the types were taken from metadata supplied by the sample provider, not from assay-based typing. Broader findings and caveats from the paper: The amount of clinical and demographic metadata varied by source and participant and was provided uncurated.

Based on the germline V gene (reference sequence), the CDR1 and CDR2 sequences are SGHNT and YYREEE. The CDR3 has 16 amino acids, counting the end cysteine and phenylalanine. Just the 48-base CDR3 DNA is kept, in frame starting at base 1. The trim is 1 base for V and 3 bases for J, with a gap of 16 bases between the germline ends. The collaborating institutions used their own protocols to collect whole blood in K2EDTA tubes. Collaborator samples were shipped for TCRbeta analysis as frozen whole blood, isolated PBMCs, or DNA extracted from either sample type. The immunoSEQ Assay, a bias-controlled multiplex PCR, was used to amplify TCRbeta CDR3 regions from genomic DNA. Processing in the source paper ran as follows. Within the assay, amplification of reference gene primers was used to estimate how many nucleated cells each sample contained. To quantify the absolute abundance of each unique TCRbeta CDR3 rearrangement, sequence reads were collapsed and filtered. Productive Simpson clonality was computed per sample as the square root of Simpson's diversity index over productive rearrangements. The table was pulled from immuneACCESS by TCRdb, which kept in-frame rearrangements only. Such tables lose some clones; where checked, under half of the loss comes from unresolved V genes, and the rest has no known cause. V and J calls and clone size are those listed in that table; D and trimming were worked out from the DNA. The sample table shows under 200,000 clones, and around nine tenths are seen once. The top ten hold approximately 5.5% of the sample.

This clone showed up just once. Its specific antigen is unknown. Base qualities are not at hand, and no much larger clone is one base apart. The source material was peripheral blood. The TCR sequence derives from a man in his forties with active or convalescent COVID-19. The sequence is built from TRBV5-4 and TRBJ1-1, with the identity of the D gene unclear. The nucleotide sequence is TGTGCCAGCAGCTTGAATTCGGGGAGGGCGGACACTGAAGCTTTCTTT. The resulting protein is CASSLNSGRADTEAFF.